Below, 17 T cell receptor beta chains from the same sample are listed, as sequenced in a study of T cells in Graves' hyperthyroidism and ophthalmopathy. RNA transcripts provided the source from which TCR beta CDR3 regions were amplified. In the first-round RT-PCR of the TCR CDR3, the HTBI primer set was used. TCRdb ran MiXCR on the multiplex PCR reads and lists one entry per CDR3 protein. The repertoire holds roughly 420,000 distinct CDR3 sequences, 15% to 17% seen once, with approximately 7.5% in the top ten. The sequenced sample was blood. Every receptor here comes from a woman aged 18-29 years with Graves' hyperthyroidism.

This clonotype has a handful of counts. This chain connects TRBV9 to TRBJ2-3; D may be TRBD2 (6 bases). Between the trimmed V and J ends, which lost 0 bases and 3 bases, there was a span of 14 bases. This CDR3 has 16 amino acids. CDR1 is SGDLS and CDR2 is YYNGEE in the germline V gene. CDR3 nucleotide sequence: TGTGCCAGCAGCGTAGCAGACGGGAGCAGGACAGATACGCAGTATTTT. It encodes CASSVADGSRTDTQYF.

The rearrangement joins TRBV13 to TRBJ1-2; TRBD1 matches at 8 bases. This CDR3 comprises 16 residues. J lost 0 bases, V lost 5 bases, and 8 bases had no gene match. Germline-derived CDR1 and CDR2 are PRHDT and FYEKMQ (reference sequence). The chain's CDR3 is CASSPPTTGANYGYTF. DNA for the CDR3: TGTGCCAGCAGCCCTCCCACGACAGGGGCTAACTATGGCTACACCTTC.

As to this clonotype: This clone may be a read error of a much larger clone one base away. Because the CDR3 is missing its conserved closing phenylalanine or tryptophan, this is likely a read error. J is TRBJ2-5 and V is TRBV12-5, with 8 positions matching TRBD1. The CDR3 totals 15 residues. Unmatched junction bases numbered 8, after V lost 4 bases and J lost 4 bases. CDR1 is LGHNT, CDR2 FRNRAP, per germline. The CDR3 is CASGSGQGSAETQYL. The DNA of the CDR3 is TGTGCTAGTGGTTCCGGACAGGGTTCGGCAGAGACCCAGTACCTC.

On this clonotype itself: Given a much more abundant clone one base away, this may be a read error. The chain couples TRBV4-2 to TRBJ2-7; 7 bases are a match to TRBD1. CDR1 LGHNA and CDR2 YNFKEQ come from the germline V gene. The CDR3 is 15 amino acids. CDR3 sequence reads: CASSQGQGSSCEQYF. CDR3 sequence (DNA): TGTGCCAGCAGCCAAGGACAGGGCAGCTCCTGCGAGCAGTACTTC.

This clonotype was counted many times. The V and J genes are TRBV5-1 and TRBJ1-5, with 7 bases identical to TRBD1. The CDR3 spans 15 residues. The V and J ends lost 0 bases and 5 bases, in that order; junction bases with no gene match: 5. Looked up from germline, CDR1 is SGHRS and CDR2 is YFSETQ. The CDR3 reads CASSLGTGAHQPQHF. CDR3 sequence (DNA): TGCGCCAGCAGCTTGGGCACAGGGGCGCATCAGCCCCAGCATTTT.

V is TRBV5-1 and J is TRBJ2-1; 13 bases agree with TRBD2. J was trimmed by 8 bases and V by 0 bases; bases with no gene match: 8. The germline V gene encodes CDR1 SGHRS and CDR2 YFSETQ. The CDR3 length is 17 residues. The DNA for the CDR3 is TGCGCCAGCAGCTTGGGACTAGCGGGAGGTCCAAGGGATGAGCAGTTCTTC. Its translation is CASSLGLAGGPRDEQFF. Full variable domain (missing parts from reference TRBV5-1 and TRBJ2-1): KAGVTQTPRYLIKTRGQQVTLSCSPISGHRSVSWYQQTPGQGLQFLFEYFSETQRNKGNFPGRFSGRQFSNSRSEMNVSTLELGDSALYLCASSLGLAGGPRDEQFFGPGTRLTVL.

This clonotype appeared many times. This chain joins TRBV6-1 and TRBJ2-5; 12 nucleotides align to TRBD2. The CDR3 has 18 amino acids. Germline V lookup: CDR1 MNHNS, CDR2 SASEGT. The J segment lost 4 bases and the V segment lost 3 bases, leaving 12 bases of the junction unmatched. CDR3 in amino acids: CASSELLAGGAQRETQYF. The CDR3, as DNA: TGTGCCAGCAGTGAGCTCCTAGCGGGAGGGGCCCAACGAGAGACCCAGTACTTC.

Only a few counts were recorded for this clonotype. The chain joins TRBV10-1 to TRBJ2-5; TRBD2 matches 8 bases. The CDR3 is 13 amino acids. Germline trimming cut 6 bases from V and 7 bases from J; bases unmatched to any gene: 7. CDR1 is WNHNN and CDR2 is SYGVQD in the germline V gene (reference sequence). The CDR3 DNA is TGCGCCAGCAGCGTTCGGGGGGGTGGGACCCAGTACTTC. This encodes CASSVRGGGTQYF.

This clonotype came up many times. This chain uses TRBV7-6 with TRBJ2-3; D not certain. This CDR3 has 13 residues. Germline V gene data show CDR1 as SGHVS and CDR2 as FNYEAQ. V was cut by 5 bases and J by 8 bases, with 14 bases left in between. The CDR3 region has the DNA TGTGCCAGCAGCACCGCCTACAGTATTACGCAGTATTTT. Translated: CASSTAYSITQYF. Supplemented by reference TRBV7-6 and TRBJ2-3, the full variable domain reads GAGVSQSPRYKVTKRGQDVALRCDPISGHVSLYWYRQALGQGPEFLTYFNYEAQQDKSGLPNDRFSAERPEGSISTLTIQRTEQRDSAMYRCASSTAYSITQYFGPGTRLTVL.

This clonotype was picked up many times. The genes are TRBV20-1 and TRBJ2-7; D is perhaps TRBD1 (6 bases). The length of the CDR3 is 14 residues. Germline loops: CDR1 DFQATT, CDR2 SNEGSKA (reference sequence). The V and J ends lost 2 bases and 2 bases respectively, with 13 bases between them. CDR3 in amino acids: CSARPRTAAYEQYF. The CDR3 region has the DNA TGCAGTGCTAGACCAAGGACAGCCGCCTACGAGCAGTACTTC.

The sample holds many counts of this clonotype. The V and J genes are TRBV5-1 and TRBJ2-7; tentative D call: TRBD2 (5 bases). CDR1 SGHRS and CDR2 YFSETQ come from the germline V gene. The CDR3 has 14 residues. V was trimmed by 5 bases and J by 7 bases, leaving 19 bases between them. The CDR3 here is CASREGSDFGEQYF. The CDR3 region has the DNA TGCGCCAGCAGAGAGGGATCTGATTTCGGGGAGCAGTACTTC.

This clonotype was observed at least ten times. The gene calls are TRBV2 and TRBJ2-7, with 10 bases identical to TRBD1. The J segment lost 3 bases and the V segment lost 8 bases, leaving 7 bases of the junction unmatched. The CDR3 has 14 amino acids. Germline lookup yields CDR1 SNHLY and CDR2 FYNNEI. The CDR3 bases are TGTGCCAGCGCCTGGGACAGGGGATACTACGAGCAGTACTTC. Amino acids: CASAWDRGYYEQYF.

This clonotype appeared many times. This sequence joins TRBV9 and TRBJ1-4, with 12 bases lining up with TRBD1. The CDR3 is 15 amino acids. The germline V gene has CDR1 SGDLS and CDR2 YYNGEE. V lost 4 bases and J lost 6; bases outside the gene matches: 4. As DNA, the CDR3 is TGTGCCAGCAGCCCGAGGGACAGGGGGCATGAAAAACTGTTTTTT. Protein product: CASSPRDRGHEKLFF. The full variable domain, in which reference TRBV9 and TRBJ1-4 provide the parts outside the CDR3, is DSGVTQTPKHLITATGQRVTLRCSPRSGDLSVYWYQQSLDQGLQFLIQYYNGEERAKGNILERFSAQQFPDLHSELNLSSLELGDSALYFCASSPRDRGHEKLFFGSGTQLSVL.

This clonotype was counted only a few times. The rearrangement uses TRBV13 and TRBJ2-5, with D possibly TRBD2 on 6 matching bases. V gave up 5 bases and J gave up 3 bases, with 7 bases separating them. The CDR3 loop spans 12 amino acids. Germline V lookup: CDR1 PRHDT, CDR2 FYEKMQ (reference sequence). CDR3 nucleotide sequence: TGTGCCAGCAGCGGCGGGAAAGAGACCCAGTACTTC. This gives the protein CASSGGKETQYF.

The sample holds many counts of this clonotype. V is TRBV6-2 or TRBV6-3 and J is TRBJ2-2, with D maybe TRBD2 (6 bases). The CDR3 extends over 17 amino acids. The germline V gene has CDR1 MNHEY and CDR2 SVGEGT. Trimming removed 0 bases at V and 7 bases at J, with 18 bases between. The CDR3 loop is CASSYSPALGGVGELFF. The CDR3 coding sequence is TGTGCCAGCAGTTACTCCCCTGCCTTAGGAGGGGTCGGGGAGCTGTTTTTT.

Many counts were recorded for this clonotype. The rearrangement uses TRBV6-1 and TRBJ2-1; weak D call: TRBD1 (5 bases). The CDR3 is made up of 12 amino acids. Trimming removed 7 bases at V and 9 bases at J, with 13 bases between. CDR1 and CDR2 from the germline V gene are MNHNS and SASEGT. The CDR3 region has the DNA TGTGCCAGCACCCGACGTAGGGGTGAGCAGTTCTTC. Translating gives CASTRRRGEQFF.

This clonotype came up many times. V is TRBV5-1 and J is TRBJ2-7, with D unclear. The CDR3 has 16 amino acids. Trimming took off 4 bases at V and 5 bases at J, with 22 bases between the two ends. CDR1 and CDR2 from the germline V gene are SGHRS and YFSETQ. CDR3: CASSVQTGYQRDEQYF. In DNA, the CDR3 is TGCGCCAGCAGCGTCCAGACCGGTTACCAACGGGACGAGCAGTACTTC.